A selection of T cell receptor beta chains follows, all from one sample in a study of CD8 T cell repertoires and HIV-1 epitope variants. These receptors lack a known antigen. The table came from immunoSEQ multiplex PCR; TCRdb's copy has only in-frame clones and leaves some out. Of under 5,000 clones in the sample, roughly two thirds were seen once. The specimen sequenced was cultured CD8+ T cells derived from PBMCs. The receptors come from a male donor with HIV. Both conserved end residues are part of each CDR3. The D gene is left open where the match is weak. The size of a clone is reported for some rows only, either as once, few or many, or as a class for expanded clones.

d_gene,j_gene,v_gene,abundance,CDR3aa,CDR3nt
.,TRBJ1-1,TRBV27,.,CASSPGGTEAFF,TGTGCCAGCAGTCCTGGGGGGACTGAAGCTTTCTTT
TRBD1,TRBJ2-2,TRBV28,.,CASSLWTQGSNTGELFF,TGTGCCAGCAGTCTTTGGACACAGGGGTCTAACACCGGGGAGCTGTTTTTT
TRBD1,TRBJ2-7,TRBV5-4,once,CASSLNLGQALSEQYF,TGTGCCAGCAGCTTGAATCTGGGACAGGCCCTTAGCGAGCAGTACTTC
TRBD1,TRBJ2-1,TRBV7-9,once,CASSLAGQGSYNEQFF,TGTGCCAGCAGCTTAGCGGGACAGGGCTCCTACAATGAGCAGTTCTTC
.,TRBJ1-1,TRBV5-1,.,CASSYDGGLNTEAFF,TGCGCCAGCAGCTATGACGGGGGGTTGAACACTGAAGCTTTCTTT
TRBD1,TRBJ1-6,TRBV5-1,.,CASSLQAGTGGRSYNSPLHF,TGCGCCAGCAGCTTGCAGGCCGGGACAGGGGGCCGCTCCTATAATTCACCCCTCCACTTT
TRBD1,TRBJ2-7,TRBV7-9,.,CASSLVPDRGYEQYF,TGTGCCAGCAGCTTAGTCCCGGACAGGGGCTACGAGCAGTACTTC
TRBD2,TRBJ2-3,TRBV2,.,CASSEVRLAGTDTQYF,TGTGCCAGCAGTGAAGTCCGACTAGCGGGGACAGATACGCAGTATTTT
.,TRBJ2-7,TRBV14,.,CASSLGGFEQYF,TGTGCCAGCAGCTTGGGAGGTTTTGAGCAGTACTTC
TRBD1,TRBJ2-7,TRBV19,.,CATRTGGGEQYF,TGTGCCACCCGGACAGGGGGCGGAGAGCAGTACTTC
.,TRBJ2-7,TRBV27,.,CASSLGSQISYEQYF,TGTGCCAGCAGTTTGGGGAGCCAAATATCCTACGAGCAGTACTTC
TRBD2,TRBJ2-2,TRBV4-1,once,CASSQVSGKTGELFF,TGCGCCAGCAGCCAAGTAAGCGGGAAGACCGGGGAGCTGTTTTTT
.,TRBJ1-4,TRBV7-9,.,CASSLGLNEKLFF,TGTGCCAGCAGCTTGGGCTTAAATGAAAAACTGTTTTTT
.,TRBJ2-1,TRBV6-5,.,CASSSLGRSNEQFF,TGTGCCAGCAGTTCCCTCGGCAGGTCCAATGAGCAGTTCTTC
.,TRBJ2-7,TRBV2,.,CASSDDTYEQYF,TGTGCCAGCAGCGACGACACGTACGAGCAGTACTTC
.,TRBJ2-1,TRBV18,.,CASSPSTEQFF,TGTGCCAGCTCTCCATCTACTGAGCAGTTCTTC
TRBD1,TRBJ2-7,TRBV6-5,.,CASSYQGVNEQYF,TGTGCCAGCAGTTACCAGGGGGTGAACGAGCAGTACTTC
.,TRBJ2-1,TRBV6-5,.,CASSYSWDYNEQFF,TGTGCCAGCAGTTACTCATGGGACTACAATGAGCAGTTCTTC
TRBD1,TRBJ1-2,TRBV5-4,few,CASSLKGALGYTF,TGTGCCAGCAGCTTGAAGGGGGCGCTTGGCTACACCTTC
TRBD1,TRBJ2-7,TRBV9,.,CASSVGQGNEQYF,TGTGCCAGCAGCGTGGGACAGGGGAACGAGCAGTACTTC
TRBD1,TRBJ1-1,TRBV6-4,.,CASSSPGTGVISTEAFF,TGTGCCAGCAGTTCCCCCGGGACAGGGGTGATTTCCACTGAAGCTTTCTTT
.,TRBJ1-3,TRBV30,.,CAWSASNGNTIYF,TGTGCCTGGAGTGCCTCGAATGGAAACACCATATATTTT
TRBD1,TRBJ2-7,TRBV28,.,CASKDRVINEQYF,TGTGCCAGCAAGGACAGGGTAATCAACGAGCAGTACTTC
.,TRBJ2-7,TRBV30,few,CAWSEGSEQYF,TGTGCCTGGAGTGAGGGGAGCGAGCAGTACTTC
.,TRBJ2-4,TRBV19,.,CASSIYGGGTYIQYF,TGTGCCAGTAGTATCTATGGCGGAGGGACTTACATTCAGTACTTC
.,TRBJ2-2,TRBV7-9,.,CASSRGGELFF,TGTGCCAGCAGCCGGGGCGGGGAGCTGTTTTTT
TRBD1,TRBJ1-1,TRBV30,few,CAWSAGTGDEAFF,TGTGCCTGGAGTGCAGGGACAGGGGATGAAGCTTTCTTT
TRBD2,TRBJ2-1,TRBV9,.,CASSVGTSHDNEQFF,TGTGCCAGCAGCGTAGGGACTAGCCATGACAATGAGCAGTTCTTC
.,TRBJ1-4,TRBV12-1,medium-sized,CASSFGGPNPATNEKLFF,TGTGCCAGCAGCTTTGGCGGACCGAACCCAGCAACTAATGAAAAACTGTTTTTT
TRBD1,TRBJ2-7,TRBV28,few,CASNRRQGVEQYF,TGTGCCAGCAATCGCCGACAGGGAGTCGAGCAGTACTTC
.,TRBJ2-7,TRBV1,medium-sized,CTSSHSLRYEQYF,TGCACCAGCAGCCATTCTCTGCGGTACGAGCAGTACTTC
.,TRBJ2-7,TRBV5-1,medium-sized,CASSLYAGGYEQYF,TGCGCCAGCAGCTTGTATGCCGGGGGCTACGAGCAGTACTTC
.,TRBJ2-3,TRBV2,.,CASSERQRPTDTQYF,TGTGCCAGCAGTGAAAGACAAAGACCCACAGATACGCAGTATTTT
.,TRBJ2-1,TRBV29-1,few,CSVLQRANEQFF,TGCAGCGTCCTCCAAAGGGCCAATGAGCAGTTCTTC
TRBD1,TRBJ1-2,TRBV7-2,.,CASSSTFGTAFLNYGYTF,TGTGCCAGCAGCTCTACTTTTGGGACAGCCTTTCTAAACTATGGCTACACCTTC
TRBD2,TRBJ2-3,TRBV27,.,CASSLIDGGVGETQYF,TGTGCCAGCAGTTTAATAGACGGGGGGGTGGGCGAGACGCAGTATTTT
.,TRBJ1-2,TRBV28,.,CASSLTADYGYTF,TGTGCCAGCAGTTTAACTGCGGACTATGGCTACACCTTC